Below, 25 T cell receptor beta chains from the same sample are listed, as sequenced in a study of T cells in Graves' hyperthyroidism and ophthalmopathy. TCR beta CDR3 regions were amplified from RNA. The TCR CDR3 first-round RT-PCR relied on the HTBI primer set. MiXCR, applied by TCRdb to the multiplex PCR reads, yields one record per CDR3 protein. Here the sample spans some 800,000 distinct CDR3 sequences, around 38% being singletons. Sample: blood. Receptor source: a man between 18 and 35 years old with Graves' hyperthyroidism.

This clonotype turned up a few times. The junction shows a germline mismatch at one end, possibly a read error. The chain uses TRBV10-3 and TRBJ1-3; D not certain. Per the germline V gene, CDR1 is ENHRY and CDR2 is SYGVKD. The CDR3 length is 15 residues. The CDR3 protein is CASSSGPHSGNTIYF. DNA of the CDR3: TGTGCCAGCAGTTCTGGGCCTCACTCTGGAAACACCATATATTTT.

This clonotype occurred many times. The chain recombines TRBV7-6 with TRBJ1-2, with unresolved D. Trimming shortened V by 1 base and J by 4 bases, and 10 bases separated the two germline ends. CDR1 and CDR2 (germline): SGHVS, FNYEAQ. The CDR3 is 14 residues long. In DNA form, the CDR3 reads TGTGCCAGCAGCTTAGGGGTTGGGGTCTATGGCTACACCTTC. It encodes CASSLGVGVYGYTF.

The chain combines TRBV6-6 with TRBJ1-3, with 7 bases fitting TRBD1. Trimming removed 6 bases from V and 6 bases from J; junction bases left unmatched: 11. This CDR3 is 15 amino acids long. Germline V gene data show CDR1 as MNHNY and CDR2 as SVGAGI (reference sequence). In nucleotides, the CDR3 is TGTGCCAGCAGAACCGGGACAGAGGGCTTAAACACCATATATTTT. This encodes CASRTGTEGLNTIYF.

This clonotype was counted only a few times. This chain uses TRBV4-1 with TRBJ2-6; D is possibly TRBD1 or TRBD2 (6 bases each). Germline V gene lookup returns CDR1 MGHRA and CDR2 YSYEKL. This CDR3 is built from 19 residues. The germline V and J ends were trimmed by 3 bases and 0 bases, with 18 bases remaining between them. CDR3 region: CASSHGGGQAISGANVLTF. Here the CDR3 DNA reads TGCGCCAGCAGCCACGGAGGGGGGCAGGCGATCTCTGGGGCCAACGTCCTGACTTTC.

The chain uses TRBV28 and TRBJ2-5; 9 nucleotides match TRBD2. Trimming at V came to 8 bases and at J to 4 bases, leaving 11 bases not matched to a gene. CDR1 is MDHEN, CDR2 SYDVKM, per germline. This CDR3 has 15 amino acids. CDR3 nucleotide sequence: TGTGCCAGCCACCGGAGAGCGGGAGGTGGAGAGACCCAGTACTTC. It encodes CASHRRAGGGETQYF.

The rearrangement links TRBV6-4 to TRBJ1-2, with a possible D match to TRBD1 (5 bases). This CDR3 comprises 15 residues. The V gene lost 5 bases and the J gene lost 4 bases, with 17 bases spanning the gap. Germline CDR1 reads MRHNA; CDR2 reads SNTAGT. The CDR3 bases are TGTGCCAGCAGTACCTCATCCGGGGCCTCCTATGGCTACACCTTC. Translating it yields CASSTSSGASYGYTF.

The V and J genes are TRBV25-1 and TRBJ1-3; D might be TRBD1 (5 bases). The CDR3 consists of 13 residues. V lost 6 bases and J 3 bases, leaving 9 bases between the germline ends. CDR1 is MGHDK and CDR2 is SYGVNS in the germline V gene. The CDR3 coding sequence is TGTGCCAGCAGAGGGGCAAATGGAAACACCATATATTTT. This sequence encodes CASRGANGNTIYF.

This clonotype was seen many times. This clone may be a read error of a much larger clone one base away. The chain employs TRBV11-2 and TRBJ2-5, with no clear D. Trimming cost V 3 bases and J 5 bases, with 4 bases left between them. Germline CDR1 SGHAT, CDR2 FQNNGV. The CDR3 has 11 residues. The CDR3 DNA is TGTGCCAGCAGCTTCGATGAGACCCAGTACTTC. The encoded protein is CASSFDETQYF.

The V call is TRBV7-3, the J call TRBJ2-3; maybe TRBD1 (6 bases). The germline V gene encodes CDR1 SGHTA and CDR2 FQGTGA. V lost 3 bases and J 8 bases, leaving 9 bases between the germline ends. This CDR3 region has 12 residues. In DNA, the CDR3 is TGTGCCAGCAGCTTCTCACAGGGTACGCAGTATTTT. Amino acid sequence: CASSFSQGTQYF.

This clonotype was observed many times. The chain has TRBV12-3 or TRBV12-4 and TRBJ1-2; a possible D gene is TRBD1 (5 bases). The CDR3 covers 14 residues. With 6 bases removed from V and 4 bases from J, the gap between germline ends came to 15 bases. CDR3 residues: CASSPGGTGYGYTF. The CDR3 DNA sequence: TGTGCCAGCAGCCCTGGGGGAACAGGCTATGGCTACACCTTC.

This clonotype was found many times. The J gene is TRBJ1-1, the V gene TRBV5-1; D ambiguous. Between the trimmed V and J ends, which lost 4 bases and 4 bases, there was a span of 11 bases. The CDR3 has 13 amino acids. Per the germline V gene, CDR1 is SGHRS and CDR2 is YFSETQ. The CDR3 spells CASSEGASTEAFF. The CDR3 nucleotides read TGCGCCAGCAGCGAGGGTGCGAGCACTGAAGCTTTCTTT.

This chain uses TRBV4-1 with TRBJ2-7; the match to TRBD1 covers 8 bases. CDR3 length: 16 residues. The germline V gene has CDR1 MGHRA and CDR2 YSYEKL. The J segment lost 1 base and the V segment lost 0 bases, leaving 5 bases of the junction unmatched. Here the CDR3 DNA reads TGCGCCAGCAGCCAAGAGAACAGGGGGACATCCTACGAGCAGTACTTC. Translating it yields CASSQENRGTSYEQYF.

Many counts were recorded for this clonotype. The chain has TRBV7-2 and TRBJ2-5; D unclear. Per the germline V gene, CDR1 is SGHTA and CDR2 is FQGNSA. Trimming took 4 bases from V and 5 from J, leaving 11 bases between them. The CDR3 is made up of 13 amino acids. The chain's CDR3 is CASSSQMGETQYF. The CDR3 DNA sequence: TGTGCCAGCAGCTCCCAGATGGGGGAGACCCAGTACTTC.

The rearrangement links TRBV7-9 to TRBJ2-5, with a weak D call TRBD1 (6 bases). CDR1 is SEHNR, CDR2 FQNEAQ, per germline (reference sequence). CDR3 length: 16 amino acids. V was clipped by 5 bases and J by 5 bases, with 21 bases between them. The CDR3 nucleotides are TGTGCCAGCAGCCCTACCTCGGACAGCAAAGGGGAGACCCAGTACTTC. Its protein is CASSPTSDSKGETQYF.

This rearrangement joins TRBV7-6 to TRBJ1-6; unclear D gene. V was shortened by 5 bases and J by 4 bases, with 24 bases between the two germline ends. The CDR3 covers 19 residues. The germline CDR1 and CDR2 sequences are SGHVS and FNYEAQ. In DNA form, the CDR3 reads TGTGCCAGCAGCCCCAGCGGGTCCGGAGATTCGGTTTATAATTCACCCCTCCACTTT. Protein product: CASSPSGSGDSVYNSPLHF.

This clonotype has at least ten counts. The genes are TRBV29-1 and TRBJ1-2, with D possibly matching TRBD1 (5 bases). The CDR3 is 14 residues long. The germline V gene encodes CDR1 SQVTM and CDR2 ANQGSEA. Trimming took 0 bases from V and 4 from J, leaving 12 bases between them. CDR3 DNA: TGCAGCGTTGAAGATGGAGACAGACCCTATGGCTACACCTTC. This encodes CSVEDGDRPYGYTF.

Notes on this clonotype: This sequence may be a read error, since a much larger clone differs from it by one base. The chain combines TRBV12-3 or TRBV12-4 with TRBJ1-6; the D is unclear. The V gene lost 11 bases and the J gene lost 9 bases, with 14 bases spanning the gap. This CDR3 contains 12 residues. CDR3 nucleotide sequence: TGTGCCGGCACCATAACGGCTTCACCCCTCCACTTT. Translation gives CAGTITASPLHF.

This clonotype has more than one count but fewer than ten. This chain uses TRBV19 with TRBJ2-7; the D gene is possibly TRBD1 (6 bases). Trimming took off 7 bases at V and 1 base at J, with 11 bases between the two ends. Germline V gives CDR1 LNHDA, CDR2 SQIVND (reference sequence). The CDR3 contains 13 residues. CDR3 region: CASTPQGSYEQYF. The CDR3 nucleotides read TGTGCCAGTACCCCACAGGGTTCCTACGAGCAGTACTTC.

As regards this clonotype: The junction departs from the called germline gene at one end, perhaps through a read error. The chain links TRBV2 to TRBJ2-6, with 8 bases identical to TRBD1. CDR1 SNHLY and CDR2 FYNNEI come from the germline V gene. The CDR3 has 18 amino acids. The CDR3 DNA sequence: TGCGCCAGCAGCCGCTCGACAGGGGCCCATTCTGGGGCCAACGTCCTGACTTTC. Its translation: CASSRSTGAHSGANVLTF.

In this sample, this clonotype turned up many times. The V and J genes are TRBV2 and TRBJ2-6, with 9 bases that match TRBD1. The V gene end was trimmed by 1 base and the J gene end by 0 bases; junction bases not matched to a gene: 7. The germline V gene encodes CDR1 SNHLY and CDR2 FYNNEI. The CDR3 totals 19 residues. CDR3 sequence reads: CASSEVWDRVSSGANVLTF. The DNA of the CDR3 is TGTGCCAGCAGTGAAGTTTGGGACAGGGTCAGCTCTGGGGCCAACGTCCTGACTTTC.

V usage is TRBV7-2 and J usage is TRBJ2-5; D is possibly TRBD1 (5 bases). With 5 bases removed from V and 2 bases from J, the gap between germline ends came to 15 bases. Germline loops: CDR1 SGHTA, CDR2 FQGNSA. The CDR3 length is 15 residues. The CDR3 bases are TGTGCCAGCAGCCCTTGGGGCCAAAAACAAGAGACCCAGTACTTC. Translated, it gives CASSPWGQKQETQYF.

This rearrangement joins TRBV5-1 to TRBJ2-7; no firm D call. This CDR3 is built from 13 residues. Trimming took off 2 bases at V and 3 bases at J, with 9 bases between the two ends. CDR1 is SGHRS, CDR2 YFSETQ, per germline. The CDR3 DNA reads TGCGCCAGCAGCTTCGGTAAGGACTACGAGCAGTACTTC. Protein product: CASSFGKDYEQYF.

In DNA form, the CDR3 reads TGCAGCCCCAGACGTGGACTTCTCTACGAGCAGTACTTC. Protein product: CSPRRGLLYEQYF. The rearrangement uses TRBV20-1 and TRBJ2-7; D may be TRBD2 (5 bases). From germline, CDR1 is DFQATT and CDR2 SNEGSKA (reference sequence). CDR3 length: 13 residues.

The V call is TRBV13, the J call TRBJ1-3; 7 bases map to TRBD1. This CDR3 comprises 17 residues. V lost 4 bases and J lost 1; bases outside the gene matches: 10. CDR1 is PRHDT and CDR2 is FYEKMQ in the germline V gene (reference sequence). CDR3 coding DNA: TGTGCCAGCAGCTACGGGGACAGATCCCTTTCTGGAAACACCATATATTTT. Residues: CASSYGDRSLSGNTIYF.

The CDR3 nucleotides are TGTGCCAGCAGCTTTAGCGGGAGGGCCTCTCAACACGAGCAGTACTTC. Protein product: CASSFSGRASQHEQYF. This chain joins TRBV5-4 and TRBJ2-7; 11 nucleotides agree with TRBD2. The V gene end was trimmed by 2 bases and the J gene end by 5 bases; junction bases not matched to a gene: 9. Per the germline V gene, CDR1 is SGHNT and CDR2 is YYREEE (reference sequence). The CDR3 has 16 residues.